The rows below give T cell receptor beta chains drawn from one sample of a study of blood T cell repertoires in COVID-19. Clones were sequenced by immunoSEQ multiplex PCR, and TCRdb holds only the in-frame ones, with some missing. The table includes around 430,000 clones, more than 75% detected once. Sequencing used PBMCs or T cells enriched from blood (not recorded which). The receptors derive from a woman aged 50 to 65 who had recovered from COVID-19. CDR3s include the opening cysteine and the closing phenylalanine or tryptophan. Each record gives: D gene, J gene, clone size, V gene, CDR3 DNA, CDR3 protein. A D gene is named only where the DNA matches it firmly. Not every row has a clone size; where given, it reads once, few, many or a size class.

>.|TRBJ1-2|.|TRBV7-9
TGTGCCAGCAGCTTAGCTGTAGGTTGGGGCTACTATGGCTACACCTTC
CASSLAVGWGYYGYTF
>TRBD1|TRBJ1-5|.|TRBV30
TGTGCCTGGAGCGGACAGGGGGCTACTCAGCCCCAGCATTTT
CAWSGQGATQPQHF
>.|TRBJ1-2|.|TRBV19
TGTGCCAGTAGTATAGCCTCCACAGGGAAGGACGGCTACACCTTC
CASSIASTGKDGYTF
>.|TRBJ2-3|.|TRBV19
TGTGCCAGTAGTATGCCTAGACCAACAGATACGCAGTATTTT
CASSMPRPTDTQYF
>TRBD1|TRBJ1-4|.|TRBV7-9
TGTGCCAGCAGCTCACCCGGACAGGTTAATGAAAAACTGTTTTTT
CASSSPGQVNEKLFF
>.|TRBJ2-2|.|TRBV2
TGTGCCAGCATCCCGGGGTGGACCGGGGAGCTGTTTTTT
CASIPGWTGELFF
>.|TRBJ2-5|.|TRBV27
TGTGCCAGCAGTCAACAGATACGGGGTCAAGAGACCCAGTACTTC
CASSQQIRGQETQYF
>TRBD1|TRBJ2-2|.|TRBV13
TGTGCCAGCAGCCTAGGCGACAGGGACACCGGGGAGCTGTTTTTT
CASSLGDRDTGELFF
>TRBD1|TRBJ1-2|.|TRBV6-5
TGTGCCACAGCGGACGGGACAGGGGCCTATGGCTACACCTTC
CATADGTGAYGYTF
>.|TRBJ2-7|.|TRBV12-3/TRBV12-4
TGTGCCAGCAGTCCCGGACAGTACGAGCAGTACTTC
CASSPGQYEQYF
>.|TRBJ2-1|.|TRBV12-3/TRBV12-4
TGTGCCAGCAGTTTAGCGCGGGCAGGTGAGCAGTTCTTC
CASSLARAGEQFF
>TRBD1|TRBJ2-1|few|TRBV5-1
TGCGCCAGCAGCGGTGGACAGGGGAGCAATGAGCAGTTCTTC
CASSGGQGSNEQFF
>.|TRBJ2-3|.|TRBV7-9
TGTGCCAGCAGGGTGGGCCGGGGAGATACGCAGTATTTT
CASRVGRGDTQYF
>TRBD2|TRBJ2-3|.|TRBV6-2/TRBV6-3
TGTGCCAGCAGTTCTGGACTAGCATTCCCAGATACGCAGTATTTT
CASSSGLAFPDTQYF
>.|TRBJ1-2|.|TRBV6-5
TGTGCCAGCAGGGAGTCACACACGTCCTACTATGGCTACACCTTC
CASRESHTSYYGYTF
>.|TRBJ1-2|.|TRBV6-5
TGTGCCAGCAGGTCCGGTTTCGACTTAATCTATGGCTACACCTTC
CASRSGFDLIYGYTF
>TRBD2|TRBJ2-7|.|TRBV5-1
TGCGCCAGCAGCTTGGGAAGGGACTACTCCTACGAGCAGTACTTC
CASSLGRDYSYEQYF
>TRBD2|TRBJ2-7|.|TRBV28
TGTGCCAGCAGTGTCTCTAGCGGGGTTCGCTACGAGCAGTACTTC
CASSVSSGVRYEQYF
>.|TRBJ2-7|.|TRBV30
TGTGCCTGTATCCACCCGGACAGAACCTACGAGCAGTACTTC
CACIHPDRTYEQYF
>.|TRBJ1-1|.|TRBV5-1
TGCGCCAGCAGCGCCTACGGGGGTACTGAAGCTTTCTTT
CASSAYGGTEAFF
>.|TRBJ2-7|.|TRBV19
TGTGCCAGTAGTATTGCTACAGGATACGAGCAGTACTTC
CASSIATGYEQYF
>TRBD1|TRBJ1-2|.|TRBV2
TGTGCCAGCAGCTACGACAGGGGCTATGGCTACACCTTC
CASSYDRGYGYTF